These T cell receptor beta chains were read from a single sample in a study of CD8+ T cells in alopecia areata. Sequencing was performed with immunoSEQ multiplex PCR; in TCRdb, only in-frame clones are kept and a portion is missing. In the table there are 150,000 or so clones, about 87% of which are singletons. Sequencing was performed on CD8+ T cells sorted from blood, taken at week 0. These receptors originate from a human donor with alopecia areata. Both conserved end residues are part of each CDR3. Each record gives: J gene, D gene, V gene, clone size, CDR3 DNA, CDR3 protein. A D gene is named only where the DNA matches it firmly. Expanded clones get a size class; other rows say once, few or many, or leave the size out.

TRBJ1-1	-	TRBV5-6	-	TGTGCCAGCAGCTTTTGGGGCACTGAAGCTTTCTTT	CASSFWGTEAFF
TRBJ2-1	-	TRBV4-1	-	TGCGCCAGCAGCCAAGTAGGTGGAAATGAGCAGTTCTTC	CASSQVGGNEQFF
TRBJ1-1	-	TRBV6-5	-	TGTGCCAGCAGTCCGGGACGTAGGAACACTGAAGCTTTCTTT	CASSPGRRNTEAFF
TRBJ2-7	-	TRBV5-4	once	TGTGCCAGCAGCCTGAACATCGGGTCCTACGAGCAGTACTTC	CASSLNIGSYEQYF
TRBJ2-5	-	TRBV21-1	few	TGTGCCAGCAGCAAAGCCCAACGCGAGGAGACCCAGTACTTC	CASSKAQREETQYF
TRBJ1-1	-	TRBV10-2	-	TGCGCCAGCAGTGAGTCGAAGGGGCGAGGAGCGAACACTGAAGCTTTCTTT	CASSESKGRGANTEAFF
TRBJ2-2	-	TRBV19	few	TGTGCCAGTTTTGGTGGTGCCGGGGAGCTGTTTTTT	CASFGGAGELFF
TRBJ2-1	TRBD2	TRBV2	-	TGTGCCAGGGACCTACTAGCGGACTCCTACAATGAGCAGTTCTTC	CARDLLADSYNEQFF
TRBJ2-4	TRBD1	TRBV18	-	TGTGCCAACTCACCGGACAGGGCCACTGGAAACATTCAGTACTTC	CANSPDRATGNIQYF
TRBJ2-1	TRBD2	TRBV4-1	-	TGCGCCAGCAGCCCGCGGACTAGCGGGAGGTTCAATGAGCAGTTCTTC	CASSPRTSGRFNEQFF